The clone carrying this T cell receptor beta chain has just a few counts. Its target is not known. The data originate from a study of beta chain features in type 1 diabetes. The study, taken as a whole, reports: Significant though moderate, a shortening of TCRB CDR3s appeared in all four CD4+ subsets of Type 1 diabetes patients. Diminished insertions and augmented deletions at VDJ junctions characterized type 1 diabetes patients.

Every bit of the isolated RNA underwent reverse transcription, so sequencing read expressed TCRB transcripts. TCRdb's copy holds only in-frame clones and misses some; the assay was immunoSEQ multiplex PCR. Of hundreds of thousands of clones listed, 11% to 15% are singletons. With 11 bases removed from V and 1 base from J, the gap between germline ends came to 15 bases. From germline, CDR1 is MGHRA and CDR2 YSYEKL. This CDR3 spans 15 amino acids. Material: naive CD4+ T cells from blood. The origin of this receptor is a man aged 18 to 29 with type 1 diabetes. This chain links TRBV4-1 with TRBJ2-6; D not resolved. CDR3 sequence (DNA): TGCGCCGGACGAAATTACGATTCTGGGGCCAACGTCCTGACTTTC. Its translation: CAGRNYDSGANVLTF.